These 7 T cell receptor beta chains share one sample of origin, sequenced in a study of cytomegalovirus exposure and HLA in healthy donors. The PCR contained 60 Vbeta and 13 Jbeta primers. Libraries were prepared by immunoSEQ multiplex PCR; TCRdb keeps only in-frame clonotypes and omits some of them. This sample carries about 35,000 clones, 80% of them seen once, and the ten largest clones take roughly 5.6%. The sample consisted of PBMCs. These receptors were obtained from a male donor in good health and CMV-seronegative.

V is TRBV11-2 and J is TRBJ1-1, with D perhaps TRBD1 (5 bases). Germline loops: CDR1 SGHAT, CDR2 FQNNGV. The CDR3 spans 15 residues. Trimming took 5 bases from V and 7 from J, leaving 20 bases between them. This CDR3 is CASSGGDGLDREAFF. The CDR3 DNA reads as TGTGCCAGCAGCGGGGGGGACGGGCTGGACCGTGAAGCTTTCTTT.

V gene TRBV5-1 combines with J gene TRBJ2-7; 10 bases map to TRBD2. In germline, CDR1 is SGHRS, CDR2 YFSETQ. The CDR3 has 16 residues. After removal of 0 bases from V and 2 bases from J, the junction contained 5 bases not matched to a gene. The CDR3 DNA sequence: TGCGCCAGCAGCTTGGATAGCGGGGGGAGCACCTACGAGCAGTACTTC. Amino acids: CASSLDSGGSTYEQYF.

The genes are TRBV7-3 and TRBJ1-1, with a tentative D call TRBD1 (6 bases). The germline V and J ends were trimmed by 5 bases and 1 base, with 14 bases remaining between them. The CDR3 covers 15 residues. Germline assignment: CDR1 SGHTA and CDR2 FQGTGA. CDR3 sequence: CASSPQQGPNTEAFF. CDR3 nucleotides: TGTGCCAGCAGCCCCCAACAGGGACCGAACACTGAAGCTTTCTTT.

The chain recombines TRBV30 with TRBJ2-7; weak D call: TRBD2 (6 bases). The V and J ends lost 2 bases and 3 bases respectively, with 8 bases between them. This CDR3 region has 12 residues. Germline values: CDR1 GTSNPN, CDR2 SVGIG (reference sequence). The CDR3 nucleotides are TGTGCCTGGAGTCGGGACTTCTACGAGCAGTACTTC. Translated: CAWSRDFYEQYF.

The V and J genes are TRBV2 and TRBJ2-5; 7 bases are a match to TRBD1. V shed 5 bases, J shed 3 bases, and the junction held 9 bases outside the gene matches. Germline values: CDR1 SNHLY, CDR2 FYNNEI. This CDR3 contains 15 residues. The CDR3 nucleotides read TGTGCCAGCAGTCTTACCGGGACAGTTAAAGAGACCCAGTACTTC. Amino acid sequence: CASSLTGTVKETQYF. Complete variable domain (other parts from reference TRBV2 and TRBJ2-5): EPEVTQTPSHQVTQMGQEVILRCVPISNHLYFYWYRQILGQKVEFLVSFYNNEISEKSEIFDDQFSVERPDGSNFTLKIRSTKLEDSAMYFCASSLTGTVKETQYFGPGTRLLVL.

This chain uses TRBV30 with TRBJ1-1, with a possible D match to TRBD1 (6 bases). CDR1 and CDR2 (germline): GTSNPN, SVGIG (reference sequence). This CDR3 is 15 amino acids long. The V gene lost 4 bases and the J gene lost 4 bases, with 19 bases spanning the gap. CDR3 in DNA: TGTGCCTGGACCTCAGGGAGGGGGTTCGGCACTGAAGCTTTCTTT. This gives the protein CAWTSGRGFGTEAFF.

The chain carries TRBV6-5 and TRBJ2-7; TRBD2 aligns across 11 bases. Germline values: CDR1 MNHEY, CDR2 SVGAGI. The CDR3 runs to 16 residues. J gave up 5 bases and V 2 bases, and 8 bases lay outside the gene matches. CDR3 amino acids: CASSYQSSGRVHEQYF. DNA for the CDR3: TGTGCCAGCAGTTACCAAAGTAGCGGGAGGGTCCACGAGCAGTACTTC.